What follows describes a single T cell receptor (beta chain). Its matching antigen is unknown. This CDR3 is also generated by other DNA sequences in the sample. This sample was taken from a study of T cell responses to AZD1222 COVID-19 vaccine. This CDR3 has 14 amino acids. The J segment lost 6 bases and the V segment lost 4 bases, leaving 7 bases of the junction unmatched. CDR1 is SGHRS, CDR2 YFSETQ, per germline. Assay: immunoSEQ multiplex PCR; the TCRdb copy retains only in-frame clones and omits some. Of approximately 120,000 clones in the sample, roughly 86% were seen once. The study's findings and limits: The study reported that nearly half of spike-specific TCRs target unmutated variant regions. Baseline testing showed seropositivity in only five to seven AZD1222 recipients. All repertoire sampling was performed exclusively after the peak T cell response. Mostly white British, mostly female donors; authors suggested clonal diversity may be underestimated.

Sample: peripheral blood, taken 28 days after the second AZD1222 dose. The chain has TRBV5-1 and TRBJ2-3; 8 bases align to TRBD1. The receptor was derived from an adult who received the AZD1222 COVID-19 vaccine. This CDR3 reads CASSPGQGLDTQYF. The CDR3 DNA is TGCGCCAGCAGCCCTGGACAGGGTTTGGATACGCAGTATTTT.